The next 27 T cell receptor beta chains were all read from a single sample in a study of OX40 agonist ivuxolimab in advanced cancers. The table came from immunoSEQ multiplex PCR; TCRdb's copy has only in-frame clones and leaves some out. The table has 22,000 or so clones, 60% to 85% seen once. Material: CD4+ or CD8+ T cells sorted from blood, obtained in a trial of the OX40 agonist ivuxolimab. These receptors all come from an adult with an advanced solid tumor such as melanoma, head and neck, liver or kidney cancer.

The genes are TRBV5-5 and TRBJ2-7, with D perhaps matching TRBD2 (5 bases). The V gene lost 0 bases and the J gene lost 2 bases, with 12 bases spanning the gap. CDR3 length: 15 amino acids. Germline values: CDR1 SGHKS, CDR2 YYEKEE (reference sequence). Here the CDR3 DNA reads TGTGCCAGCAGCTTGGTGGAGGTCTCGGCCTACGAGCAGTACTTC. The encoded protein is CASSLVEVSAYEQYF.

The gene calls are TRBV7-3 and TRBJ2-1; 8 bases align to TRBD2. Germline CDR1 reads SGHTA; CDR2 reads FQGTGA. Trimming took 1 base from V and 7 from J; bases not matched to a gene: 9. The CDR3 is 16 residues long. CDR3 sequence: CASSLKFGLAGNEQFF. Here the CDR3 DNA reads TGTGCCAGCAGCTTAAAGTTTGGTCTAGCGGGTAATGAGCAGTTCTTC.

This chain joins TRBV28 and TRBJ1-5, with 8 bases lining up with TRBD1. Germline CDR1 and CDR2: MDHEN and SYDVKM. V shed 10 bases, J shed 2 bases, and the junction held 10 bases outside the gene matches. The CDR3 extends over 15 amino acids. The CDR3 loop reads CATLEGTGRNQPQHF. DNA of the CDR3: TGTGCCACCTTGGAGGGGACAGGCCGCAATCAGCCCCAGCATTTT.

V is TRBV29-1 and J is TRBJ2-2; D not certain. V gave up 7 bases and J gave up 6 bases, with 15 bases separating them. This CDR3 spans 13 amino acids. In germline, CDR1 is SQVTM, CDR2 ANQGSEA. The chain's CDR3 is CSAEEPQSGELFF. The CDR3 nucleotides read TGCAGCGCCGAGGAGCCCCAATCCGGGGAGCTGTTTTTT.

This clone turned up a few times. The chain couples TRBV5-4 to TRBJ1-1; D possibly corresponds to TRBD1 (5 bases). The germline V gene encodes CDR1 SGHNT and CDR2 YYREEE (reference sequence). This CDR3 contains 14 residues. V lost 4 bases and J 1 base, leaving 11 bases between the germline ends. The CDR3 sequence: CASSIPQGNTEAFF. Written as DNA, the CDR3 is TGTGCCAGCAGCATCCCTCAGGGGAACACTGAAGCTTTCTTT. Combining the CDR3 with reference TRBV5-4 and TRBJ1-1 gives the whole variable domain ETGVTQSPTHLIKTRGQQVTLRCSSQSGHNTVSWYQQALGQGPQFIFQYYREEENGRGNFPPRFSGLQFPNYSSELNVNALELDDSALYLCASSIPQGNTEAFFGQGTRLTVV.

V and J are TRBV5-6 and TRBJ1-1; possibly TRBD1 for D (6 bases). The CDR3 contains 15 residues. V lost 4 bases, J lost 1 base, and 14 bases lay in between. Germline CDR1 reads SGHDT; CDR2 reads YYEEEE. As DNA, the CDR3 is TGTGCCAGCAGCGGAAACAGGGTCGGGAACACTGAAGCTTTCTTT. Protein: CASSGNRVGNTEAFF.

DNA for the CDR3: TGTGCCAGCAGTCCCGGACTAGCGGGAGGTAGAAACATTCAGTACTTC. Translating gives CASSPGLAGGRNIQYF. This chain uses TRBV28 with TRBJ2-4; 14 nucleotides match TRBD2. After removal of 5 bases from V and 6 bases from J, the junction contained 6 bases not matched to a gene. Germline assignment: CDR1 MDHEN and CDR2 SYDVKM. The CDR3 is 16 amino acids.

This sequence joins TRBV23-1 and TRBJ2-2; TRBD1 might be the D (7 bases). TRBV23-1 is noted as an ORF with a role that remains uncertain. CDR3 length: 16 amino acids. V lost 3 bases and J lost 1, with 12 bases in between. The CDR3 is CASSHPQGGNTGELFF. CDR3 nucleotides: TGCGCCAGCAGTCACCCTCAGGGGGGGAACACCGGGGAGCTGTTTTTT.

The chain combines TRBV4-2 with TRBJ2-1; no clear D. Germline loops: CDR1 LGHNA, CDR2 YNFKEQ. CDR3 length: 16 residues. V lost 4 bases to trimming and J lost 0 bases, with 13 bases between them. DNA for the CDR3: TGTGCCAGCAGCCGTGTACGCTCTAGCTCCTACAATGAGCAGTTCTTC. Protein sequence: CASSRVRSSSYNEQFF.

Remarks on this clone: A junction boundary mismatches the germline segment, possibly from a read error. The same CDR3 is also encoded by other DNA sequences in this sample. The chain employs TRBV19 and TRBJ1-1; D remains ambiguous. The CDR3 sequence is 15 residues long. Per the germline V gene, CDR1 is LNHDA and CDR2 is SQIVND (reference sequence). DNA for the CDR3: TGTGCCAGTAGTGGCGACATCTTCCAGAACACTGAGGCTTTCTTT. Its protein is CASSGDIFQNTEAFF.

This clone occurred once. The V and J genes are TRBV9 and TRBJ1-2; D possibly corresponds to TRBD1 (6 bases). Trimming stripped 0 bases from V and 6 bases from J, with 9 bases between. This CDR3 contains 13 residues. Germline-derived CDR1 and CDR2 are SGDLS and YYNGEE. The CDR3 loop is CASSVVGGHGYTF. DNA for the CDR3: TGTGCCAGCAGCGTAGTGGGGGGGCATGGCTACACCTTC.

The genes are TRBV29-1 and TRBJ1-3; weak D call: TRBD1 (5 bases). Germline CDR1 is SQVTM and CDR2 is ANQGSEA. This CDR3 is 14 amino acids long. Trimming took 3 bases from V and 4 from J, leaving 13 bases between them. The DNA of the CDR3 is TGCAGCGTTGATCACGGGGCGCCAGGAAACACCATATATTTT. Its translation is CSVDHGAPGNTIYF. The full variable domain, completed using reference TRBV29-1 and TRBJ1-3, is SAVISQKPSRDICQRGTSLTIQCQVDSQVTMMFWYRQQPGQSLTLIATANQGSEATYESGFVIDKFPISRPNLTFSTLTVSNMSPEDSSIYLCSVDHGAPGNTIYFGEGSWLTVV.

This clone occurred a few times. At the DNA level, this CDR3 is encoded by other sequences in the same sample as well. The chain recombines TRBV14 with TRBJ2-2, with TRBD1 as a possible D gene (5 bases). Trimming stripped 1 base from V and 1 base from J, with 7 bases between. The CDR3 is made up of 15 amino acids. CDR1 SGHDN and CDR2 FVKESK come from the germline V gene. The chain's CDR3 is CASSQGTLNTGELFF. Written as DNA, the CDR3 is TGTGCCAGCAGCCAAGGGACATTGAACACCGGGGAGCTGTTTTTT.

CDR3 loop: CASGAGRSVFPEQYF. The CDR3 bases are TGTGCCAGCGGGGCCGGACGGTCCGTTTTTCCCGAGCAGTACTTC. J is TRBJ2-7 and V is TRBV19; D is perhaps TRBD1 or TRBD2 (5 bases each). This CDR3 contains 15 residues. Germline CDR1 LNHDA, CDR2 SQIVND (reference sequence). Trimming took off 9 bases at V and 6 bases at J, with 24 bases between the two ends.

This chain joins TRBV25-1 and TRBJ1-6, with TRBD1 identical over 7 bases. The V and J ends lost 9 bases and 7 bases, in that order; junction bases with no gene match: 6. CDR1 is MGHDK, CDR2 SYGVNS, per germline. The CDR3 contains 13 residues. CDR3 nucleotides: TGTGCCAGTGCAGGGGGGACGAATTCACCCCTCCACTTT. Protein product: CASAGGTNSPLHF.

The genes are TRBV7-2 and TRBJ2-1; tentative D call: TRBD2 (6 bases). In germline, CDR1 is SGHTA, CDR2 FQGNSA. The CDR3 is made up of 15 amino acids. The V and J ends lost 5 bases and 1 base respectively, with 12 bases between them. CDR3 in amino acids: CASSPSDGSYNEQFF. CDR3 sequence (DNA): TGTGCCAGCAGCCCTAGCGATGGGTCCTACAATGAGCAGTTCTTC.

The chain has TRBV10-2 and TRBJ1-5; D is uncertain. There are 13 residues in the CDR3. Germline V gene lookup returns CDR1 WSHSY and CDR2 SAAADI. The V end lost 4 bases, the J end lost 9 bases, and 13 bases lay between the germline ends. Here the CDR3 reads CASSGLFEGPQHF. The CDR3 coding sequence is TGCGCCAGCAGTGGTCTTTTTGAGGGGCCCCAGCATTTT.

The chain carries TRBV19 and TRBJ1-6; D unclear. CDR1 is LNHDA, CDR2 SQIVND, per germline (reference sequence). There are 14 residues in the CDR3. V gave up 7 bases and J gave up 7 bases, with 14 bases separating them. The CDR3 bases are TGTGCCAGTACCAAGTATGATGGGAATTCACCCCTCCACTTT. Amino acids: CASTKYDGNSPLHF. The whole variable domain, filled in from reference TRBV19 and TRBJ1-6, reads DGGITQSPKYLFRKEGQNVTLSCEQNLNHDAMYWYRQDPGQGLRLIYYSQIVNDFQKGDIAEGYSVSREKKESFPLTVTSAQKNPTAFYLCASTKYDGNSPLHFGNGTRLTVT.

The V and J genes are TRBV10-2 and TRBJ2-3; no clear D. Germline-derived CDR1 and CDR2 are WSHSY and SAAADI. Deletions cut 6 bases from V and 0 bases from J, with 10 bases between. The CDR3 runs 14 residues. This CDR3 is CASSHLASTDTQYF. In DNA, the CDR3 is TGCGCCAGCAGCCATTTAGCTAGCACAGATACGCAGTATTTT.

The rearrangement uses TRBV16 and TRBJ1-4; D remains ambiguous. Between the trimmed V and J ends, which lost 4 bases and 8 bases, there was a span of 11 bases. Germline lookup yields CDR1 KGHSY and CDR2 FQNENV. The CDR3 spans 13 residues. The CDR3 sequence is CASSREAREKLFF. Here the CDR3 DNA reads TGTGCCAGCAGCCGGGAGGCTAGGGAAAAACTGTTTTTT.

The CDR3 region has the DNA TGTGCCTGGAGTCCGTTTAGCGCCGATACGCAGTATTTT. The encoded protein is CAWSPFSADTQYF. This chain links TRBV30 with TRBJ2-3; D possibly corresponds to TRBD2 (5 bases). Germline V gene lookup returns CDR1 GTSNPN and CDR2 SVGIG (reference sequence). This CDR3 has 13 residues. Trimming cost V 2 bases and J 6 bases, with 12 bases left between them.

The CDR3 DNA reads as TGTGCAAGCGGGGGACGGATTAATGAAAAACTGTTTTTT. This codes for CASGGRINEKLFF. The chain carries TRBV28 and TRBJ1-4; maybe TRBD1 (5 bases). The CDR3 consists of 13 residues. Looked up from germline, CDR1 is MDHEN and CDR2 is SYDVKM. Full variable domain (rest looked up from reference TRBV28 and TRBJ1-4): DVKVTQSSRYLVKRTGEKVFLECVQDMDHENMFWYRQDPGLGLRLIYFSYDVKMKEKGDIPEGYSVSREKKERFSLILESASTNQTSMYLCASGGRINEKLFFGSGTQLSVL.

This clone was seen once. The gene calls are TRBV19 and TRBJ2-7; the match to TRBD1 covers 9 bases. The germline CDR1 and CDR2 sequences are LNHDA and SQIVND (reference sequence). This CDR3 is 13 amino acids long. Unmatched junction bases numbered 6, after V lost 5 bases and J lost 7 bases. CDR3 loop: CASSWGQGREQYF. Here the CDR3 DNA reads TGTGCCAGTAGTTGGGGACAGGGCCGGGAGCAGTACTTC.

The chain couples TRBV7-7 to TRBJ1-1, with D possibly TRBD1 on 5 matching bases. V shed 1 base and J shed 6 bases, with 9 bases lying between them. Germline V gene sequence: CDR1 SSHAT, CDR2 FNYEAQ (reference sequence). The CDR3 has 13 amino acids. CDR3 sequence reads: CASSLVGGSEAFF. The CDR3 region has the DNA TGTGCCAGCAGCTTAGTGGGGGGTTCTGAAGCTTTCTTT.

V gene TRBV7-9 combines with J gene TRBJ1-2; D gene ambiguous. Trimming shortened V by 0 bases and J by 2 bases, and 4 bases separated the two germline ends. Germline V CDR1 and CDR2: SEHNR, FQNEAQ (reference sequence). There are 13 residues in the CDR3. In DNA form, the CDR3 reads TGTGCCAGCAGCTTAGCCGAAAACTATGGCTACACCTTC. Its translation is CASSLAENYGYTF.

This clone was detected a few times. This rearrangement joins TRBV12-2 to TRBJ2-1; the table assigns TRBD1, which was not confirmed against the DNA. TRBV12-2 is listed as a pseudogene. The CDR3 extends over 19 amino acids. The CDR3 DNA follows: TGTGCAAGTCGCTTCCCCGGGGACGACAGGGGGCGCACTCGGAATGAGCAGTTCTTC. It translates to CASRFPGDDRGRTRNEQFF.

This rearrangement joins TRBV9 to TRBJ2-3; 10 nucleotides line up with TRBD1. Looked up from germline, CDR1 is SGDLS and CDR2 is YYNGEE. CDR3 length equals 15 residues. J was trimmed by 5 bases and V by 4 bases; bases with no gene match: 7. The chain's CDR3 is CASSPRDRGIDTQYF. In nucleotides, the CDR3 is TGTGCCAGCAGCCCCCGGGACAGGGGAATAGATACGCAGTATTTT.